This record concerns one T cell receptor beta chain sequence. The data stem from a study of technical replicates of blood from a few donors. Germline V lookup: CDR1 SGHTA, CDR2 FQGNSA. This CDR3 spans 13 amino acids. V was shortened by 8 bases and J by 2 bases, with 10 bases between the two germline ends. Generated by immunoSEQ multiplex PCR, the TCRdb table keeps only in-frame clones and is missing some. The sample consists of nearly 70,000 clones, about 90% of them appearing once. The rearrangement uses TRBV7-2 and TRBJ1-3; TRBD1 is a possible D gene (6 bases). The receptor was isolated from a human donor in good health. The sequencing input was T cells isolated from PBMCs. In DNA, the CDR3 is TGTGCCAGCTACAGGGTACCTGGAAACACCATATATTTT. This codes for CASYRVPGNTIYF.